The 20 T cell receptor beta chains reported below all come from one sample, sequenced in a study of molecular identifiers for immune sequencing clone quantification. Each CDR3 protein gets one entry after TCRdb re-called the PCR reads with MiXCR. There are about 510,000 distinct CDR3 sequences in the sample; roughly 25% occur only once, and around 0.8% lies in the top ten. Sequenced sample: naive CD8+ T cells from blood, with Jurkat cell RNA spiked in. Subset here: FACS-sorted CD8+CD4-CCR7+CD45RA+ naive T cells. The receptors derive from a human donor in good health. Some libraries in this study had Jurkat cell RNA spiked in.

V usage is TRBV12-3 or TRBV12-4 and J usage is TRBJ2-5; 7 nucleotides agree with TRBD2. The junction had 10 bases not matched to a gene; V was cut back by 7 bases and J by 5 bases. This CDR3 is built from 14 residues. The DNA for the CDR3 is TGTGCCAGCACACTAACCCGGCGGGGGGAGACCCAGTACTTC. It codes for CASTLTRRGETQYF.

This clonotype was counted a few times. V gene TRBV4-1 combines with J gene TRBJ2-3, with D perhaps given as TRBD1 or TRBD2 (5 bases each). The length of the CDR3 is 14 residues. Trimming cost V 6 bases and J 4 bases, with 14 bases left between them. Looked up from germline, CDR1 is MGHRA and CDR2 is YSYEKL. The CDR3 is CASRLTRGADTQYF. CDR3 DNA: TGCGCCAGCAGACTTACTAGGGGCGCAGATACGCAGTATTTT.

This clonotype has ten or more counts. J is TRBJ1-2 and V is TRBV12-5; the D is unclear. V shed 2 bases and J shed 5 bases, with 18 bases lying between them. This CDR3 is 16 amino acids long. Germline values: CDR1 LGHNT, CDR2 FRNRAP. This CDR3 reads CASGLPRPRSWYGYTF. The CDR3 region has the DNA TGTGCTAGTGGTTTGCCCCGACCCCGAAGTTGGTATGGCTACACCTTC.

This clonotype was detected many times. The chain links TRBV19 to TRBJ1-2; D unclear. Germline V lookup: CDR1 LNHDA, CDR2 SQIVND (reference sequence). The length of the CDR3 is 14 residues. V was pared by 3 bases and J by 2 bases, with 10 bases between. The CDR3, as DNA: TGTGCCAGTAGTATCATGTGGAGCAACTATGGCTACACCTTC. Translating it yields CASSIMWSNYGYTF.

This clonotype has at least ten counts. The chain has TRBV6-2 or TRBV6-3 and TRBJ2-7; no reliable D call. CDR1 is MNHEY, CDR2 SVGEGT, per germline. V lost 6 bases, J lost 4 bases, and 10 bases lay in between. The CDR3 is 12 residues long. The DNA for the CDR3 is TGTGCCAGCAGCCGCGAGCGATACGAGCAGTACTTC. This translates into CASSRERYEQYF.

Concerning this clonotype itself: A much bigger clone sits one base away, suggesting this may be a read error. The chain joins TRBV4-2 to TRBJ1-1, with D possibly TRBD1 on 6 matching bases. Per germline, CDR1 LGHNA and CDR2 YNFKEQ. The CDR3 has 14 amino acids. In nucleotides, the CDR3 is TGTGCCAGCAGCCTCCCGTCCCGGGACACTGAAGCTATCTTT. This encodes CASSLPSRDTEAIF.

This clonotype was observed many times. The J gene is TRBJ2-1, the V gene TRBV18; 8 bases map to TRBD2. The CDR3 has 12 residues. The germline V gene has CDR1 KGHSH and CDR2 LQKENI. V lost 6 bases and J lost 6; bases outside the gene matches: 1. CDR3 amino acids: CASSGTSNEQFF. The CDR3 DNA follows: TGTGCCAGCTCGGGGACTAGCAATGAGCAGTTCTTC. Using reference TRBV18 and TRBJ2-1 for the parts outside the CDR3, the full variable domain is NAGVMQNPRHLVRRRGQEARLRCSPMKGHSHVYWYRQLPEEGLKFMVYLQKENIIDESGMPKERFSAEFPKEGPSILRIQQVVRGDSAAYFCASSGTSNEQFFGPGTRLTVL.

The sample holds many counts of this clonotype. The V gene is TRBV7-9, the J gene TRBJ2-2; D may be TRBD2 (6 bases). Looked up from germline, CDR1 is SEHNR and CDR2 is FQNEAQ (reference sequence). The CDR3 length is 14 residues. The V and J ends lost 5 bases and 3 bases respectively, with 10 bases between them. The CDR3 DNA reads TGTGCCAGCAGCGAGGGACTGTACACCGGGGAGCTGTTTTTT. Protein sequence: CASSEGLYTGELFF.

This clonotype was counted only a few times. The CDR3 carries no conserved terminal phenylalanine or tryptophan, so it likely arises from a read error. The DNA is omitted, as the CDR3 cannot be located on it reliably, and the CDR3 follows TCRdb's listing. The J gene is TRBJ2-7, the V gene TRBV6-1; the table's D call TRBD2 went unverified against the DNA. The CDR3 is made up of 11 amino acids, end residues included. Germline V gives CDR1 MNHNS, CDR2 SASEGT. CDR3 amino acids: CASSEGLAGPL.

This chain links TRBV20-1 with TRBJ2-3; D is perhaps TRBD2 (6 bases). With 6 bases removed from V and 1 base from J, the gap between germline ends came to 8 bases. The CDR3 sequence is 12 residues long. Germline CDR1 and CDR2: DFQATT and SNEGSKA (reference sequence). The DNA of the CDR3 is TGCAGTGCAGGGACTGGCACAGATACGCAGTATTTT. This encodes CSAGTGTDTQYF.

A word on this clonotype: Being one base from a much bigger clone, this may be a read error. V and J are TRBV12-3 or TRBV12-4 and TRBJ2-3, with D possibly TRBD2 on 6 matching bases. Trimming took off 6 bases at V and 1 base at J, with 14 bases between the two ends. This CDR3 spans 15 amino acids. CDR3 sequence reads: CASSHGGLGTDTQYF. The DNA for the CDR3 is TGTGCCAGCAGCCATGGAGGGTTGGGCACAGATACGCAGTATTTT.

This clonotype was picked up many times. The chain couples TRBV27 to TRBJ2-7; 7 positions agree with TRBD2. The CDR3 spans 14 residues. Germline V gene data show CDR1 as MNHEY and CDR2 as SMNVEV (reference sequence). J was trimmed by 4 bases and V by 8 bases; bases with no gene match: 11. CDR3 region: CASQDRAGPYEQYF. The CDR3 coding sequence is TGTGCCAGCCAGGACCGAGCGGGACCTTACGAGCAGTACTTC.

The chain carries TRBV29-1 and TRBJ2-5; tentative D call: TRBD2 (7 bases). The CDR3 is 13 residues long. V lost 3 bases, J lost 5 bases, and 13 bases lay in between. Germline V gives CDR1 SQVTM, CDR2 ANQGSEA. The DNA of the CDR3 is TGCAGCGTTGAGGGGGGGCTTTGGGAGACCCAGTACTTC. Translated, it gives CSVEGGLWETQYF.

There are many counts of this clonotype. The chain recombines TRBV4-2 with TRBJ2-7, with a possible D match to TRBD1 (5 bases). Germline assignment: CDR1 LGHNA and CDR2 YNFKEQ. This CDR3 has 14 amino acids. Trimming removed 0 bases at V and 3 bases at J, with 9 bases between. Here the CDR3 DNA reads TGTGCCAGCAGCCAAGATGGGGCAAGCTACGAGCAGTACTTC. Translated: CASSQDGASYEQYF.

Remarks on this clonotype: Relative to the germline gene, one junction end is altered; a read error may explain this. The rearrangement links TRBV27 to TRBJ2-7; no reliable D call. The CDR3 runs to 12 residues. Germline values: CDR1 MNHEY, CDR2 SMNVEV (reference sequence). CDR3 in DNA: TGTGCCAGCAGTTGGAATAGCTACGAGCAGCACTTC. Its protein is CASSWNSYEQHF.

The chain combines TRBV4-1 with TRBJ2-1, with D perhaps matching TRBD1 or TRBD2 (6 bases each). The germline V gene encodes CDR1 MGHRA and CDR2 YSYEKL. The CDR3 covers 16 residues. V was trimmed by 4 bases and J by 9 bases, leaving 22 bases between them. The CDR3 is CASSRLGQGLEGEQFF. DNA of the CDR3: TGCGCCAGCAGCCGACTTGGCCAGGGGTTGGAGGGTGAGCAGTTCTTC.

In this sample, this clonotype turned up once. The chain recombines TRBV19 with TRBJ2-3; 8 nucleotides agree with TRBD2. The J segment lost 3 bases and the V segment lost 1 base, leaving 6 bases of the junction unmatched. The CDR3 totals 16 residues. Germline V gives CDR1 LNHDA, CDR2 SQIVND (reference sequence). In DNA, the CDR3 is TGTGCCAGTAGTATAGGGACTAGCCACAGGACAGATACGCAGTATTTT. It is translated as CASSIGTSHRTDTQYF.

This clonotype was counted at least ten times. The rearrangement joins TRBV20-1 to TRBJ2-3, with D perhaps being TRBD1 or TRBD2 (6 bases each). The CDR3 runs 14 residues. Trimming left V 1 base short and J 0 bases short, with 8 bases between. CDR1 DFQATT and CDR2 SNEGSKA come from the germline V gene (reference sequence). The CDR3 coding sequence is TGCAGTGCTAGAGTGGGGGGCAGCACAGATACGCAGTATTTT. Its translation: CSARVGGSTDTQYF.

On this clonotype: The conserved closing phenylalanine or tryptophan is absent in this CDR3, likely reflecting a read error. V gene TRBV2 combines with J gene TRBJ2-3; TRBD2 aligns across 9 bases. Germline V gives CDR1 SNHLY, CDR2 FYNNEI. This CDR3 region has 15 residues. The V and J ends lost 7 bases and 0 bases, in that order; junction bases with no gene match: 5. The CDR3 nucleotides are TGTGCCAGCAATGACGGGACTAGCAGCACAGATACGCAGTATTCT. It codes for CASNDGTSSTDTQYS.

The chain joins TRBV19 to TRBJ2-7; 8 positions agree with TRBD1. This CDR3 has 14 residues. V lost 10 bases, J lost 2 bases, and 10 bases stayed unmatched. Germline assignment: CDR1 LNHDA and CDR2 SQIVND (reference sequence). CDR3 loop: CATTIGTGTYEQYF. CDR3 DNA sequence: TGTGCCACCACTATCGGGACAGGAACCTACGAGCAGTACTTC.